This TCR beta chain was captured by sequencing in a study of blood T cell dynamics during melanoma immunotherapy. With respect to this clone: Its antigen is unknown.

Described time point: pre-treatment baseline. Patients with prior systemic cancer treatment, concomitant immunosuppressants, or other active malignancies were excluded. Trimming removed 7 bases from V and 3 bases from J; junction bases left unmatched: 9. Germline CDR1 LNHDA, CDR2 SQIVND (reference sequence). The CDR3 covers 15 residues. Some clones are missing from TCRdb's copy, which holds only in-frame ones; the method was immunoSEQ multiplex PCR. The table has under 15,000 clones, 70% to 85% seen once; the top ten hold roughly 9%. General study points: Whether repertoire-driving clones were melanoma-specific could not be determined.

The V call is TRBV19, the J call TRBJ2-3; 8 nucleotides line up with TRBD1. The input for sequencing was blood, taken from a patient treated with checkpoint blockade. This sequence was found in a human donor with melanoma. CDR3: CASNLRGQGTDTQYF. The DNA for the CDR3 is TGTGCCAGTAACCTCCGTGGACAGGGAACAGATACGCAGTATTTT. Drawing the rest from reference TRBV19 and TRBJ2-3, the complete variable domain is DGGITQSPKYLFRKEGQNVTLSCEQNLNHDAMYWYRQDPGQGLRLIYYSQIVNDFQKGDIAEGYSVSREKKESFPLTVTSAQKNPTAFYLCASNLRGQGTDTQYFGPGTRLTVL.